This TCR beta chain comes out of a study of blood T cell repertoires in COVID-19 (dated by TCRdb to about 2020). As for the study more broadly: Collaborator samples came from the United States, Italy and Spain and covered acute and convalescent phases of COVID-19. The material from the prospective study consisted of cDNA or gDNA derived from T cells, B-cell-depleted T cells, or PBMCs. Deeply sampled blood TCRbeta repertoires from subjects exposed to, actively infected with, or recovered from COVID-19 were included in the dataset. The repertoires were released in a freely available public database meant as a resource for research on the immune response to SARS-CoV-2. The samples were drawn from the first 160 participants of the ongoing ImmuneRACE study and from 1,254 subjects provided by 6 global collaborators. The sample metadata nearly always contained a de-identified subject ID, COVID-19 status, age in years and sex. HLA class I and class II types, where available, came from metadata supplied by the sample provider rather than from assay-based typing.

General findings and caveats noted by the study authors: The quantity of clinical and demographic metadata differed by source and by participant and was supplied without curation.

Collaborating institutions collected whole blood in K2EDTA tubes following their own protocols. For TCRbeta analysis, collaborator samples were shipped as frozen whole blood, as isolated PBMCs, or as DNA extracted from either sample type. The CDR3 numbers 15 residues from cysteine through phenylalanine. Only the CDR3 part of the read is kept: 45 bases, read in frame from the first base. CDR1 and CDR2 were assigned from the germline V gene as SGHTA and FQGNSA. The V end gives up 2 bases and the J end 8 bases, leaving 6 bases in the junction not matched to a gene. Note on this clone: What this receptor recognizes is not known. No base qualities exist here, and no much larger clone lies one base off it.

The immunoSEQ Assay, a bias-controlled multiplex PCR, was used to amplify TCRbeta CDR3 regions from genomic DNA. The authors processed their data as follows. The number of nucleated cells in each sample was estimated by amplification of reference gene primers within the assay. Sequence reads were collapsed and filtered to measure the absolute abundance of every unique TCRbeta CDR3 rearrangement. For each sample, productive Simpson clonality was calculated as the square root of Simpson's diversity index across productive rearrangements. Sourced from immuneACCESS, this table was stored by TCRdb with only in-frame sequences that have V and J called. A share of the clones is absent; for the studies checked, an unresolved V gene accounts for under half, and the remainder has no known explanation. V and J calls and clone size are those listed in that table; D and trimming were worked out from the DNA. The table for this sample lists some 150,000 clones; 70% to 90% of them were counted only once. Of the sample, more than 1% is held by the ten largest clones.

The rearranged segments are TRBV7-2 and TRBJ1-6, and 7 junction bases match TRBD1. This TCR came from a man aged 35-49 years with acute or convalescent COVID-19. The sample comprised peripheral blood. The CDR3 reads CASSLQNRGDSPLHF. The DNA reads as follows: TGTGCCAGCAGCTTACAAAACAGGGGTGATTCACCCCTCCACTTT.